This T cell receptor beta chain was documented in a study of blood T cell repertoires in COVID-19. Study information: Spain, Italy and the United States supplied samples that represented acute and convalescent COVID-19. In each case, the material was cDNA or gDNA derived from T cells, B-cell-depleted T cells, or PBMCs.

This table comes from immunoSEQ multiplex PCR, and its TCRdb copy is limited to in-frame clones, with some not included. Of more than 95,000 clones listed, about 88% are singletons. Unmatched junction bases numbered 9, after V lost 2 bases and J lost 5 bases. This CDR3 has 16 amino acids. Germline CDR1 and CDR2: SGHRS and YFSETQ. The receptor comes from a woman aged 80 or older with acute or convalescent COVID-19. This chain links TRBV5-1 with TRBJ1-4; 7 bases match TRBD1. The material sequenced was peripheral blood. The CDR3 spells CASSLQGNSKNEKLFF. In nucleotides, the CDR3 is TGCGCCAGCAGCTTACAGGGGAACTCTAAAAATGAAAAACTGTTTTTT.